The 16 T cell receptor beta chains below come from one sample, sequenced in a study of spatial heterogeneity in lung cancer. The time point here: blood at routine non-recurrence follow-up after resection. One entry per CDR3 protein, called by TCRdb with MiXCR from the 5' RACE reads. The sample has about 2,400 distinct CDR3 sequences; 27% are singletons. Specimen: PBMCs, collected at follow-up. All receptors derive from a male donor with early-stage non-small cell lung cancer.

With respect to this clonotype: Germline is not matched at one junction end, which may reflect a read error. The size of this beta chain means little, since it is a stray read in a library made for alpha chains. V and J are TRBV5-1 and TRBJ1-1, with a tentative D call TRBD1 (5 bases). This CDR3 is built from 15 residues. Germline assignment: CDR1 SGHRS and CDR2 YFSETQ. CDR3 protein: CASRDRAAMNTEAFF. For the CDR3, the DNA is TGTGCCAGCAGGGATCGAGCAGCTATGAACACTGAAGCTTTCTTT. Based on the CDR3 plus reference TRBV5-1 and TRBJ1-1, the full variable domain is KAGVTQTPRYLIKTRGQQVTLSCSPISGHRSVSWYQQTPGQGLQFLFEYFSETQRNKGNFPGRFSGRQFSNSRSEMNVSTLELGDSALYLCASRDRAAMNTEAFFGQGTRLTVV.

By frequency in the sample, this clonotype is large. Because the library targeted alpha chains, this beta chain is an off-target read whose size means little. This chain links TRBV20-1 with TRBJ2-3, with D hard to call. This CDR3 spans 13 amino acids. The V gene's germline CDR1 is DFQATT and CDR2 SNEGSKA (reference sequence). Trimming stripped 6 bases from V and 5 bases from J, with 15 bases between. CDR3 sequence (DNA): TGCAGTGCCCTGGGCCCACTGCAAGATACGCAGTATTTT. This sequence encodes CSALGPLQDTQYF.

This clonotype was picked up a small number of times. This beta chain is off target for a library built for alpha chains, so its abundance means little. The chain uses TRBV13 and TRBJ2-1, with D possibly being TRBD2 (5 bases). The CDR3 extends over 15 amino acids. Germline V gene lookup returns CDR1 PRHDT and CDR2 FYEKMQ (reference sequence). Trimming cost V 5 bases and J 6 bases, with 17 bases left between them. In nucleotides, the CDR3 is TGTGCCAGCAGCCCGAGCGGCTCCTGGGGCAATGAGCAGTTCTTC. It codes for CASSPSGSWGNEQFF.

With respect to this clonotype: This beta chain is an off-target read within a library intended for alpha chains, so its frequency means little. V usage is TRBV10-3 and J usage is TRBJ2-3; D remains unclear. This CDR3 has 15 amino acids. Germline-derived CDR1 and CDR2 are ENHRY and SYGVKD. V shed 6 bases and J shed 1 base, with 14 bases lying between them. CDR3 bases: TGTGCCATCAGGGCAAAAGACGGCTGCACAGATACGCAGTATTTT. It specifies CAIRAKDGCTDTQYF.

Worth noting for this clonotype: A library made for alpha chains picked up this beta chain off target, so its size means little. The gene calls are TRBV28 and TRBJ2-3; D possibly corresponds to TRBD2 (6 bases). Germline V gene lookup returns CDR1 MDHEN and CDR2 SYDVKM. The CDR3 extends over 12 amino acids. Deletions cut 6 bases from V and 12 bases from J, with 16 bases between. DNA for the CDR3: TGTGCCAGCAGAACCCTTGGGGGAGGACAGTATTTT. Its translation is CASRTLGGGQYF.

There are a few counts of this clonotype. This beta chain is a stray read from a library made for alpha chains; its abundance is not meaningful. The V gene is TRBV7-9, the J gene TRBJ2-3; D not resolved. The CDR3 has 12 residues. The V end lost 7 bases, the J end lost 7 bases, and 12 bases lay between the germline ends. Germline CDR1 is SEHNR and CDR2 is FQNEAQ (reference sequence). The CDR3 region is CASTITGYTQYF. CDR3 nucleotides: TGTGCCAGCACTATCACTGGATATACGCAGTATTTT.

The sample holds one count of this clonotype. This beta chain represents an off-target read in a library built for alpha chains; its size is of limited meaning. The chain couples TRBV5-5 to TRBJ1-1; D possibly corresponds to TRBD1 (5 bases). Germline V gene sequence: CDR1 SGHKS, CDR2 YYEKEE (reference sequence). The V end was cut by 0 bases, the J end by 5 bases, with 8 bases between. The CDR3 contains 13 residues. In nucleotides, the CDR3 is TGTGCCAGCAGCTTGGCGGGGCGGACTGAAGCTTTCTTT. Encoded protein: CASSLAGRTEAFF.

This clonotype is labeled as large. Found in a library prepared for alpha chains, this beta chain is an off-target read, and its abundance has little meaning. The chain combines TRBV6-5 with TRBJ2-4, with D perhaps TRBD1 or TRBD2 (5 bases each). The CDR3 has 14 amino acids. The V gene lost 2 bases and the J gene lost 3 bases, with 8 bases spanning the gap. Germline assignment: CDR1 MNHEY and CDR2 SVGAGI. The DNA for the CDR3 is TGTGCCAGCAGTTACGGGGGTGGCAAAAACATTCAGTACTTC. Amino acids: CASSYGGGKNIQYF.

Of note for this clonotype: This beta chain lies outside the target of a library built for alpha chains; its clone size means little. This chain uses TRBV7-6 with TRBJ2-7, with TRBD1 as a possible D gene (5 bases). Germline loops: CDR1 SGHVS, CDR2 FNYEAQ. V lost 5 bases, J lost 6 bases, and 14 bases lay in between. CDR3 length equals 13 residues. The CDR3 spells CASSHDAGSEQYF. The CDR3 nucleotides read TGTGCCAGCAGCCACGACGCAGGGTCCGAGCAGTACTTC.

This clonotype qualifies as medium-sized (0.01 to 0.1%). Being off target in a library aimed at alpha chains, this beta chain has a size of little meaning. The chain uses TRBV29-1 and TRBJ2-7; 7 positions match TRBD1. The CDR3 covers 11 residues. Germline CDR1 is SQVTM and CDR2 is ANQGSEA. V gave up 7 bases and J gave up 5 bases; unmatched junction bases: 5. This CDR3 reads CSADRANEQYF. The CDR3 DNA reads TGCAGCGCCGACAGGGCGAACGAGCAGTACTTC.

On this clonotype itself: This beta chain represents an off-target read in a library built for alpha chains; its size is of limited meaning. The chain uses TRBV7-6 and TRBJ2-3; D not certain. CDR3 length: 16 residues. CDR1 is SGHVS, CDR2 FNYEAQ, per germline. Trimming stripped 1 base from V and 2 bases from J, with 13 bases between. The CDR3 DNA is TGTGCCAGCAGCTTAGGGGGTACCACATCCACAGATACGCAGTATTTT. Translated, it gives CASSLGGTTSTDTQYF.

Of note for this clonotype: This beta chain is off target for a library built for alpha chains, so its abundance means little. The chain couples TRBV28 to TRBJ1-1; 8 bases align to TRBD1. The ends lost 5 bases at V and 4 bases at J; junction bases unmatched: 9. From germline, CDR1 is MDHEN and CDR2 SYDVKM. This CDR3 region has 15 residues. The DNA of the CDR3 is TGTGCCAGCAGTCCGGCGACAGGGGCTAGCACTGAAGCTTTCTTT. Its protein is CASSPATGASTEAFF.

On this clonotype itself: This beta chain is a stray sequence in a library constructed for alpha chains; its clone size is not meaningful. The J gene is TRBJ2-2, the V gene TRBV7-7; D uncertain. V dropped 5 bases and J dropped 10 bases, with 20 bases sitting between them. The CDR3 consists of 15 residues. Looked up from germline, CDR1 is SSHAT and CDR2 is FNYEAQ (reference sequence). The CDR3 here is CASSRDKAVSTELFF. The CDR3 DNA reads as TGTGCCAGCAGCCGAGACAAGGCAGTTTCAACGGAGCTGTTTTTT.

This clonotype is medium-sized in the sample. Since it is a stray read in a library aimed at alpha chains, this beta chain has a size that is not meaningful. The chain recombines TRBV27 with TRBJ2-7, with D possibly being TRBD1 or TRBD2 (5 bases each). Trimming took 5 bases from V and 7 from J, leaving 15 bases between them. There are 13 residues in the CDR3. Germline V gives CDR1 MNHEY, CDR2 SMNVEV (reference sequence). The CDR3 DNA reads TGTGCCAGCAGTCCGCAGGGTCCGGGGGAGCAGTACTTC. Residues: CASSPQGPGEQYF.

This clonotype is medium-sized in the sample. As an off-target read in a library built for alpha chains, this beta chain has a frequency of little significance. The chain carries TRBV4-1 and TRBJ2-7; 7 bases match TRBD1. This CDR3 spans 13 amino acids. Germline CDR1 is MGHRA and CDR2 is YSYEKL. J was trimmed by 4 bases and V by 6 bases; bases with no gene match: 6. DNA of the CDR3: TGCGCCAGCAGACCGACAGGGTCTTACGAGCAGTACTTC. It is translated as CASRPTGSYEQYF.

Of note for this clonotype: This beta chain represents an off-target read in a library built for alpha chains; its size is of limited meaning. The CDR3 sequence: CASSPWAHLSGYTF. The CDR3 nucleotides are TGTGCCAGCAGTCCCTGGGCCCACCTCTCAGGCTACACCTTC. The chain joins TRBV28 to TRBJ1-2; D is uncertain. The CDR3 is 14 amino acids. V was clipped by 5 bases and J by 8 bases, with 18 bases between them. The germline V gene encodes CDR1 MDHEN and CDR2 SYDVKM.